This T cell receptor beta chain was recorded in a study of Graves' ophthalmopathy and Graves' hyperthyroidism. Other autoimmune diseases, uncontrolled infections, pregnancy and lactation each led to patient exclusion. This clonotype was counted a few times. The germline V and J ends were trimmed by 4 bases and 2 bases, with 9 bases remaining between them. Germline V gives CDR1 DFQATT, CDR2 SNEGSKA (reference sequence). The CDR3 consists of 12 residues. TCR beta CDR3 amplification used RNA transcripts. HTBI primers were used in a first-round RT-PCR, which preceded a second-round multiplex PCR. TCRdb recomputed calls from the multiplex PCR reads with MiXCR, one row per CDR3 protein. Of about 740,000 distinct CDR3 sequences listed, approximately 40% are singletons.

The chain combines TRBV20-1 with TRBJ2-7, with D unresolved. The specimen sequenced was peripheral blood. This clonotype originated in an adult man with Graves' ophthalmopathy. The chain's CDR3 is CSATPRTYEQYF. CDR3 DNA sequence: TGCAGTGCTACCCCCCGAACCTACGAGCAGTACTTC.